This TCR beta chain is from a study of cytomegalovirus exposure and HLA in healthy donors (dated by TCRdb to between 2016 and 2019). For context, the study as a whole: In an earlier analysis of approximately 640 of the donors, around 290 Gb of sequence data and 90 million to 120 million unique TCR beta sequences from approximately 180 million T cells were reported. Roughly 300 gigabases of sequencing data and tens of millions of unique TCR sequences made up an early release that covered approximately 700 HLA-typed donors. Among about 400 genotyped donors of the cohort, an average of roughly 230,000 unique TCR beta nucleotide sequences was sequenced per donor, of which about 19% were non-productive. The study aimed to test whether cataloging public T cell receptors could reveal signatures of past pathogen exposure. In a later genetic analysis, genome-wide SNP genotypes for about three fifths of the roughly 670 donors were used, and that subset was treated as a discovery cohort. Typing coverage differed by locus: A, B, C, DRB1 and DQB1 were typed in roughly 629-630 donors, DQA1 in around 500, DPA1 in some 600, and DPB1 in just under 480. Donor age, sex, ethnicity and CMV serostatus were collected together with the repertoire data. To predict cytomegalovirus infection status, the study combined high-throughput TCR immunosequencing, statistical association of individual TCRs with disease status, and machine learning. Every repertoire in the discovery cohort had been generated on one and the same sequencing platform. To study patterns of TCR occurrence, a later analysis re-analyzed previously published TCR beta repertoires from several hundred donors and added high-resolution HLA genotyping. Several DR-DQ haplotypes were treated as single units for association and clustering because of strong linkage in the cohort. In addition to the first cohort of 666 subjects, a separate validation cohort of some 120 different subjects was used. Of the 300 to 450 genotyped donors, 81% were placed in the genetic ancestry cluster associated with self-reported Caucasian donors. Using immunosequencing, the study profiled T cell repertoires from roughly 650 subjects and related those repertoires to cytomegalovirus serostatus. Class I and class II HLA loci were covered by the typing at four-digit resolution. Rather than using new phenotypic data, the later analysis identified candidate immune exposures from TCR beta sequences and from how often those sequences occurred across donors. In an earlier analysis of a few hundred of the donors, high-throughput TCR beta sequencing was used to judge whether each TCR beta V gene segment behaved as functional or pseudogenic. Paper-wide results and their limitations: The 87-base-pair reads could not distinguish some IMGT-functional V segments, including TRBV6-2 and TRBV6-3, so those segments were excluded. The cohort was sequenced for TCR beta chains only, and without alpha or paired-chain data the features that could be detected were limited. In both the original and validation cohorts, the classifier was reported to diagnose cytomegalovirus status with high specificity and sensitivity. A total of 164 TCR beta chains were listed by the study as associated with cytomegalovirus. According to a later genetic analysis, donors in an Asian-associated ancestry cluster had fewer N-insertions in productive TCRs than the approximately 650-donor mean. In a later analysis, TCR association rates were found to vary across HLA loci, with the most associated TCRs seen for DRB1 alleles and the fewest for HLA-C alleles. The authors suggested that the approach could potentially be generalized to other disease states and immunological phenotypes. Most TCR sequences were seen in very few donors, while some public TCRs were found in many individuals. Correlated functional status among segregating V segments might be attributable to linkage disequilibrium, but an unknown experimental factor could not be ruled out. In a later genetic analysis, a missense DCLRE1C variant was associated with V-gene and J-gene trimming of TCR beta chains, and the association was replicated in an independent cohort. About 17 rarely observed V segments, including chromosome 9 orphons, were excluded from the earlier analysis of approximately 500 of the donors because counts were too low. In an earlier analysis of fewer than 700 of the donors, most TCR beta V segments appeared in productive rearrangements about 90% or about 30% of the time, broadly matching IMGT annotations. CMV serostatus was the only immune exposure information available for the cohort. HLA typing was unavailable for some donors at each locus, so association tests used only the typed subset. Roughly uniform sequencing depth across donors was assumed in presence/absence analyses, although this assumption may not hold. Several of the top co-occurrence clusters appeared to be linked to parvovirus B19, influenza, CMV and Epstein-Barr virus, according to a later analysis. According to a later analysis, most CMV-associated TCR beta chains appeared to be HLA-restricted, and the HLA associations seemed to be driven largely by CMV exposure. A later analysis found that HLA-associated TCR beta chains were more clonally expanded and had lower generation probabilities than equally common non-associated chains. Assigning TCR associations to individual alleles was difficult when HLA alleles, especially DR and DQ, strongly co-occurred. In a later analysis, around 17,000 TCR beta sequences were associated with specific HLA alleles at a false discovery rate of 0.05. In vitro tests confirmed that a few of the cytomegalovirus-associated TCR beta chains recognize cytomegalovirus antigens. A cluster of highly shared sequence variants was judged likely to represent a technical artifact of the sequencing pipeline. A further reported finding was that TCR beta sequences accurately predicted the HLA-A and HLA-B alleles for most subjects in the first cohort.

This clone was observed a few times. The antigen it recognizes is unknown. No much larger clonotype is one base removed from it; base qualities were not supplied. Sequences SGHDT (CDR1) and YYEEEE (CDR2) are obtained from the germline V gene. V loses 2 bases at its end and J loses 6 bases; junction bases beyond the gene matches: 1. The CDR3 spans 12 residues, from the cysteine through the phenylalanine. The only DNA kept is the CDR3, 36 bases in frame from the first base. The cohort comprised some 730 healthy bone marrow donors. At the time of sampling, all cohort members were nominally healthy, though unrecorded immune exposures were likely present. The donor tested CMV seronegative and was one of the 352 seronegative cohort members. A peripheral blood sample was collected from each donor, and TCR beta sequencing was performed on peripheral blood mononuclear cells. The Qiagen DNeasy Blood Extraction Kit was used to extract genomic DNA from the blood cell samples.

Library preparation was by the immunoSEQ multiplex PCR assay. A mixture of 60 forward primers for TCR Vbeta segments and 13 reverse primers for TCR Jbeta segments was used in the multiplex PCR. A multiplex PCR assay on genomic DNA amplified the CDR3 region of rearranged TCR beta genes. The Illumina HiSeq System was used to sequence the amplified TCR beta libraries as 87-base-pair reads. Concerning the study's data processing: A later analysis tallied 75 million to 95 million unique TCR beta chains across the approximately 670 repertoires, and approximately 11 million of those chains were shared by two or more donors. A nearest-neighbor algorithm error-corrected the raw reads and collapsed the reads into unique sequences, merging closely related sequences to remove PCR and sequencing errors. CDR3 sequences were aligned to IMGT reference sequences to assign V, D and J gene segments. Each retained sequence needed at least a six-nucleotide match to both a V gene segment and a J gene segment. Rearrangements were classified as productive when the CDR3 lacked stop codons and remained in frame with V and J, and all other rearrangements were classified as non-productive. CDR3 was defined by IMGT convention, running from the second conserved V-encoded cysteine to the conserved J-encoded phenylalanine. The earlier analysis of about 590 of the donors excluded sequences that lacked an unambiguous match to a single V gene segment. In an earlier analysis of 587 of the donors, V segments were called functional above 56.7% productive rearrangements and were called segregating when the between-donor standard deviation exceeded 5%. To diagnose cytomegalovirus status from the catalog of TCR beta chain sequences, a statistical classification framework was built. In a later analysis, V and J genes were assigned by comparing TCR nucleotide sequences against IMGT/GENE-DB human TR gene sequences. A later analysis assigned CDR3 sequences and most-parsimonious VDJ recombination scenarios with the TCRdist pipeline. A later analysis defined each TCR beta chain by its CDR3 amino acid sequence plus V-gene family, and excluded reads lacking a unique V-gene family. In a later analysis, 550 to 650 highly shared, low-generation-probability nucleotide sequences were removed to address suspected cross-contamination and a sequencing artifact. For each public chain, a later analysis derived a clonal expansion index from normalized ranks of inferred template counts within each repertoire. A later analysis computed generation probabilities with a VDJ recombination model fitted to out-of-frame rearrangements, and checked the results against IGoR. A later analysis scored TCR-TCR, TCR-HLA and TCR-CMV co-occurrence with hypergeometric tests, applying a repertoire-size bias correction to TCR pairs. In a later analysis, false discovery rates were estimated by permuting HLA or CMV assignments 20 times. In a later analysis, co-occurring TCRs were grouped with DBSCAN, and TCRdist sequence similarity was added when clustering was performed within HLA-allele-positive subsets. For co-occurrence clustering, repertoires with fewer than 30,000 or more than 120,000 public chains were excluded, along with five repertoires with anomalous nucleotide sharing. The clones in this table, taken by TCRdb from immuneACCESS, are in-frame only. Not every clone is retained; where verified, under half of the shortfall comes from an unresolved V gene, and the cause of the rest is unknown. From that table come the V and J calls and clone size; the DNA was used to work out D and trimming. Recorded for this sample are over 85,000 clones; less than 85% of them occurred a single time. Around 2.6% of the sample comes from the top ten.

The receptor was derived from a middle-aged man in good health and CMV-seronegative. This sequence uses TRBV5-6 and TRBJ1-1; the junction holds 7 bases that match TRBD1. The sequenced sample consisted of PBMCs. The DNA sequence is TGTGCCAGCAGCTTTACAGGGGCTGAAGCTTTCTTT. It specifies CASSFTGAEAFF.